This record looks at one T cell receptor (beta chain) sequence and its context. Antigen unknown. This entry is derived from a study of blood T cells in healthy people across ages. Study findings and constraints: Researchers deemed the diversity estimates from one million T cells underestimates. Older age went with lower TCR beta diversity per million T cells, in a roughly linear way.

Roughly 9.5 milliliters of peripheral blood were drawn from each donor into EDTA-treated tubes. Trimming pared 3 bases from V and 5 bases from J, leaving 4 bases between. Germline CDR1 and CDR2: KGHSH and LQKENI. CDR3 length: 11 amino acids. For the second PCR, which ran for about 7 to 11 cycles, a sample-barcoded 5' primer and a J-beta primer mix were used. Each TCR beta cDNA got a 12-nucleotide random molecular identifier. In TCRdb, the 5' RACE reads were re-called with MiXCR into one record per CDR3 protein. Among more than 650,000 distinct CDR3 sequences, about 55% were seen once, and the ten largest hold approximately 41%.

This receptor was taken from a man older than 75 in good health. Source material: blood. The chain uses TRBV18 and TRBJ1-1, with unresolved D. The DNA of the CDR3 is TGTGCCAGCTCACCCCTTACTGAAGCTTTCTTT. The encoded protein is CASSPLTEAFF.